These 24 T cell receptor beta chains share one sample of origin, sequenced in a study of Graves' ophthalmopathy and Graves' hyperthyroidism. Amplification targeted the TCR beta CDR3 regions, with RNA transcripts as the source material. First-round RT-PCR employed HTBI primers, with a second-round multiplex PCR after it. TCRdb re-analysed the multiplex PCR reads in MiXCR, keeping a single row per CDR3 protein. The sample holds about 390,000 distinct CDR3 sequences, 15% to 19% seen once. The sample taken for sequencing was peripheral blood. The source is a woman under 30 with stable Graves' hyperthyroidism.

This clonotype was detected ten times or more. The chain employs TRBV11-3 and TRBJ1-1; 11 bases align to TRBD1. V was clipped by 6 bases and J by 7 bases; unmatched bases: 7. This CDR3 contains 14 residues. CDR1 and CDR2 (germline): SGHNT, YENEEA. The CDR3 nucleotides read TGTGCCAGCAGTCGGGACAGGGGGGTGGGTGAAGCTTTCTTT. Its protein is CASSRDRGVGEAFF.

Points on this clonotype: It is likely a read error, because the conserved phenylalanine at the end of the CDR3 is missing. The DNA is omitted, as the CDR3 cannot be located on it reliably, and the CDR3 follows TCRdb's listing. This CDR3 is CASSPRPGPQETQNY. The chain carries TRBV7-2 and TRBJ2-5; TRBD1 is the table's D call and was not checked against the DNA. The CDR3 length equals 15 residues, ends included. CDR1 SGHTA and CDR2 FQGNSA come from the germline V gene.

This clonotype was observed many times. J is TRBJ2-7 and V is TRBV9; 9 positions match TRBD1. CDR3 length: 14 residues. Germline CDR1 and CDR2: SGDLS and YYNGEE. V shed 0 bases, J shed 5 bases, and the junction held 3 bases outside the gene matches. The chain's CDR3 is CASSVETGGNEQYF. The CDR3 nucleotides are TGTGCCAGCAGCGTAGAGACAGGGGGTAACGAGCAGTACTTC. Supplemented by reference TRBV9 and TRBJ2-7, the full variable domain reads DSGVTQTPKHLITATGQRVTLRCSPRSGDLSVYWYQQSLDQGLQFLIQYYNGEERAKGNILERFSAQQFPDLHSELNLSSLELGDSALYFCASSVETGGNEQYFGPGTRLTVT.

In its sample, this clonotype was seen a few times. The chain recombines TRBV29-1 with TRBJ2-2; D call uncertain. Trimming took 1 base from V and 5 from J, leaving 8 bases between them. The CDR3 totals 13 residues. Germline V gives CDR1 SQVTM, CDR2 ANQGSEA. This CDR3 reads CSVEGSKTGELFF. The CDR3 nucleotides read TGCAGCGTTGAAGGGTCCAAGACCGGGGAGCTGTTTTTT.

This chain uses TRBV6-1 with TRBJ2-7, with TRBD2 identical over 7 bases. Germline assignment: CDR1 MNHNS and CDR2 SASEGT. The CDR3 is 16 residues long. J was trimmed by 4 bases and V by 6 bases; bases with no gene match: 15. The CDR3 sequence: CASSHFTAGELYEQYF. The CDR3 DNA sequence: TGTGCCAGCAGCCATTTCACGGCGGGGGAACTTTACGAGCAGTACTTC.

This clonotype was recorded a few times. A much bigger clone sits one base away, suggesting this may be a read error. The V gene is TRBV19, the J gene TRBJ1-5; weak D call: TRBD1 (5 bases). This CDR3 comprises 16 residues. Trimming took off 7 bases at V and 10 bases at J, with 26 bases between the two ends. Germline-derived CDR1 and CDR2 are LNHDA and SQIVND (reference sequence). The CDR3, as DNA: TGTGCCAGTAACACCCCAATTGGGAGGGGTATGCATCCCCAGCATTTT. Protein sequence: CASNTPIGRGMHPQHF.

This clonotype was counted between two and nine times. This sequence joins TRBV12-3 or TRBV12-4 and TRBJ2-3; 8 bases match TRBD2. V lost 3 bases and J lost 0; bases outside the gene matches: 11. The CDR3 has 18 residues. Here the CDR3 DNA reads TGTGCCAGCAGTTTTAAAGTAGCGGCGGGAGGAAGCACAGATACGCAGTATTTT. Its translation: CASSFKVAAGGSTDTQYF.

This clonotype was observed at least ten times. This chain connects TRBV24-1 to TRBJ1-1, with D possibly matching TRBD1 (6 bases). Trimming shortened V by 8 bases and J by 3 bases, and 15 bases separated the two germline ends. Germline CDR1 and CDR2: KGHDR and SFDVKD. The CDR3 covers 14 residues. As DNA, the CDR3 is TGTGCCACCAAAAAGGCAGGGGAGGACACTGAAGCTTTCTTT. Translating gives CATKKAGEDTEAFF.

About this clonotype itself: A read error is possible here, since a much larger clone lies one base away. V gene TRBV19 combines with J gene TRBJ2-7; 7 bases agree with TRBD1. Germline CDR1 is LNHDA and CDR2 is SQIVND (reference sequence). This CDR3 region has 15 residues. The CDR3: CASTPSGGRSYEQCF. CDR3 sequence (DNA): TGTGCCAGTACCCCGTCAGGGGGAAGATCCTACGAGCAGTGCTTC.

This clonotype was observed a handful of times. A much larger clone differs from this one at a single base, so this may be a read error. The chain employs TRBV14 and TRBJ1-1, with D perhaps matching TRBD1 (6 bases). The CDR3 has 15 residues. Germline V gene sequence: CDR1 SGHDN, CDR2 FVKESK. CDR3 sequence: CASSLRTGMNTEACF. The CDR3 DNA is TGTGCCAGCAGCCTTAGAACAGGGATGAACACTGAAGCTTGCTTT.

This clonotype was seen at least ten times. The CDR3 nucleotides read TGTGCCAGCAGTGCGTTAGGGGGTAAAGAGACCCAGTACTTC. Its translation: CASSALGGKETQYF. The chain links TRBV25-1 to TRBJ2-5; a possible D gene is TRBD1 (6 bases). The CDR3 is 14 amino acids. V gave up 4 bases and J gave up 3 bases, with 12 bases separating them. Germline V CDR1 and CDR2: MGHDK, SYGVNS.

The V call is TRBV6-1, the J call TRBJ2-5; 8 bases match TRBD2. CDR1 and CDR2 (germline): MNHNS, SASEGT. CDR3 length: 14 residues. V lost 8 bases, J lost 2 bases, and 7 bases stayed unmatched. The CDR3 DNA sequence: TGTGCCAGCTCACTCCCGGGGGGGCAAGAGACCCAGTACTTC. Its translation: CASSLPGGQETQYF.

This clonotype showed up just a few times. The chain is built from TRBV5-1 and TRBJ2-5; no clear D gene. The CDR3 runs 13 residues. Trimming cost V 4 bases and J 5 bases, with 12 bases left between them. Germline V lookup: CDR1 SGHRS, CDR2 YFSETQ. The CDR3 nucleotides read TGCGCCAGCAGCGTCGAACTGCAGGAGACCCAGTACTTC. Its translation: CASSVELQETQYF.

The sample holds many counts of this clonotype. The J gene is TRBJ1-1, the V gene TRBV2; no firm D call. The CDR3 covers 12 residues. Germline assignment: CDR1 SNHLY and CDR2 FYNNEI. Trimming took off 3 bases at V and 2 bases at J, with 4 bases between the two ends. CDR3 sequence reads: CASSDTNTEAFF. DNA of the CDR3: TGTGCCAGCAGTGACACCAACACTGAAGCTTTCTTT. The variable domain in full, completed from reference TRBV2 and TRBJ1-1, reads EPEVTQTPSHQVTQMGQEVILRCVPISNHLYFYWYRQILGQKVEFLVSFYNNEISEKSEIFDDQFSVERPDGSNFTLKIRSTKLEDSAMYFCASSDTNTEAFFGQGTRLTVV.

At least ten counts were recorded for this clonotype. The rearrangement links TRBV6-2 or TRBV6-3 to TRBJ1-2, with TRBD1 matching over 8 bases. CDR1 MNHEY and CDR2 SVGEGT come from the germline V gene. The CDR3 spans 14 residues. V dropped 10 bases and J dropped 4; count of bases not matched to a gene: 11. CDR3 sequence: CATGGAPTTYGYTF. CDR3 nucleotides: TGTGCCACAGGGGGCGCGCCCACTACCTATGGCTACACCTTC.

This chain uses TRBV12-3 or TRBV12-4 with TRBJ1-2, with D maybe TRBD1 (6 bases). The CDR3 runs 13 residues. Trimming removed 5 bases at V and 4 bases at J, with 11 bases between. The CDR3 bases are TGTGCCAGCAGTCCAGGGGCCTTCTATGGCTACACCTTC. Translating gives CASSPGAFYGYTF.

The CDR3 region is CASSSQGQGAAKNIQYF. CDR3 nucleotide sequence: TGTGCCAGCAGCTCCCAGGGACAGGGGGCCGCCAAAAACATTCAGTACTTC. The chain combines TRBV7-9 with TRBJ2-4; 12 nucleotides match TRBD1. CDR1 and CDR2 from the germline V gene are SEHNR and FQNEAQ (reference sequence). This CDR3 contains 17 residues. V was clipped by 4 bases and J by 1 base; unmatched bases: 5.

This clonotype was seen at least ten times. The V call is TRBV29-1, the J call TRBJ1-2; D remains unclear. CDR1 and CDR2 from the germline V gene are SQVTM and ANQGSEA. The CDR3 is 14 amino acids. The V end lost 5 bases, the J end lost 6 bases, and 19 bases lay between the germline ends. As DNA, the CDR3 is TGCAGCGTTTCCCCAAAACTGACAAACGATGGCTACACCTTC. Its protein is CSVSPKLTNDGYTF.

At least ten counts were recorded for this clonotype. The chain employs TRBV2 and TRBJ2-5, with TRBD2 identical over 13 bases. With 5 bases clipped from V and 4 bases from J, the junction kept 4 bases outside the gene matches. The CDR3 sequence is 15 residues long. Germline CDR1 is SNHLY and CDR2 is FYNNEI. The CDR3 nucleotides are TGTGCCAGCAGTAGGACTAGCGGGGGTCTAGAGACCCAGTACTTC. Translating gives CASSRTSGGLETQYF.

This clonotype came up many times. This chain uses TRBV6-2 or TRBV6-3 with TRBJ1-2, with 7 nucleotides matching TRBD1. The V gene end was trimmed by 6 bases and the J gene end by 4 bases; junction bases not matched to a gene: 14. Germline V gene lookup returns CDR1 MNHEY and CDR2 SVGEGT. The CDR3 totals 16 residues. This CDR3 is CASRPFFDRESYGYTF. CDR3 nucleotides: TGTGCCAGCAGACCGTTTTTTGACAGGGAGAGCTATGGCTACACCTTC.

This clonotype was recorded at least ten times. V is TRBV6-1 and J is TRBJ2-7; possible D gene TRBD1, 6 bases. The CDR3 totals 15 residues. Germline CDR1 and CDR2: MNHNS and SASEGT. V lost 8 bases and J lost 3, with 20 bases in between. The chain's CDR3 is CASGLTGQPHYEQYF. CDR3 bases: TGTGCCAGCGGCCTAACAGGACAGCCCCACTACGAGCAGTACTTC.

This clonotype was detected only a few times. The V gene is TRBV11-2, the J gene TRBJ1-1; D not certain. V gave up 1 base and J gave up 5 bases, with 8 bases separating them. Germline V gene lookup returns CDR1 SGHAT and CDR2 FQNNGV. The CDR3 totals 13 residues. CDR3 nucleotide sequence: TGTGCCAGCAGCTTAGTGGATCGGACTGAAGCTTTCTTT. Its protein is CASSLVDRTEAFF.

The chain carries TRBV5-1 and TRBJ1-6; D not certain. The CDR3 covers 15 residues. With 1 base removed from V and 10 bases from J, the gap between germline ends came to 15 bases. CDR1 and CDR2 from the germline V gene are SGHRS and YFSETQ. This CDR3 is CASSLLGPSGSPLHF. CDR3 coding DNA: TGCGCCAGCAGCTTGTTGGGCCCTTCGGGGTCACCCCTCCACTTT.

This clonotype showed up just a few times. The J gene is TRBJ2-2, the V gene TRBV6-2 or TRBV6-3; TRBD2 matches at 10 bases. V trimming: 2 bases; J trimming: 0 bases; junction bases outside the gene matches: 9. In germline, CDR1 is MNHEY, CDR2 SVGEGT. This CDR3 is built from 19 residues. CDR3 nucleotide sequence: TGTGCCAGCAGTTACAGGCTAGCGGGAGCCCTCGCGAACACCGGGGAGCTGTTTTTT. Its translation: CASSYRLAGALANTGELFF.